The rows below give T cell receptor beta chains drawn from one sample of a study of cytotoxic CD8 clonotypes in ibrutinib-treated CLL. Some clones are missing from TCRdb's copy, which holds only in-frame ones; the method was immunoSEQ multiplex PCR. The profile shows tens of thousands of clones, 90% of them singletons. The sequences come from PBMCs, collected after 12 months of ibrutinib treatment. These receptors were collected from a human donor with chronic lymphocytic leukemia. Both conserved end residues are part of each CDR3. The D gene is left open where the match is weak. Rows give clone size only sometimes, using once, few, many, or a class for an expanded clone.

V,size,D,J,DNA,CDR3
TRBV27,NA,NA,TRBJ2-1,TGTGCCAGCAGTTCCCTAGGCGGGCGCAATGAGCAGTTCTTC,CASSSLGGRNEQFF
TRBV7-2,NA,TRBD2,TRBJ2-5,TGTGCCAGCAGCCCGGGGTCTAGCGGGAGACGGGAGACCCAGTACTTC,CASSPGSSGRRETQYF
TRBV5-6,NA,NA,TRBJ2-1,TGTGCCAGCAGCTTTTGGGACCTACGCAATGAGCAGTTCTTC,CASSFWDLRNEQFF
TRBV6-5,NA,NA,TRBJ2-2,TGTGCCAGCAGTTACGGGGGAGACCGGGAGCTGTTTTTT,CASSYGGDRELFF
TRBV27,NA,NA,TRBJ2-7,TGTGCCAGCAGTTTAAGGGTCATCGGGAACTCCTACGAGCAGTACTTC,CASSLRVIGNSYEQYF
TRBV6-5,NA,NA,TRBJ2-1,TGTGCCAGCAGTATAACCGGGACGGGAAGTAATGAGCAGTTCTTC,CASSITGTGSNEQFF
TRBV14,NA,TRBD2,TRBJ2-5,TGTGCCAGCAGCCAAGGACTAGCGGGAGTAAAGACCCAGTACTTC,CASSQGLAGVKTQYF
TRBV15,few,NA,TRBJ2-2,TGTGCCACCAGCACTGGATCATACACCGGGGAGCTGTTTTTT,CATSTGSYTGELFF
TRBV5-1,medium-sized,NA,TRBJ2-7,TGCGCCAGCAGCTTAGTATTTGTGGGCAGCTCCTACGAGCAGTACTTC,CASSLVFVGSSYEQYF
TRBV10-1,NA,NA,TRBJ2-3,TGCGCCAGCAGTGATCTACCGGGGGAGCCTCGGTATTTT,CASSDLPGEPRYF
TRBV5-5,NA,NA,TRBJ1-1,TGTGCCAGCAGCTTGGTAATACGGGGGGCTATGGCTGAAGCTTTCTTT,CASSLVIRGAMAEAFF
TRBV21-1,NA,NA,TRBJ1-1,TGTGCCAAGAGGGGGACAGCTCACCTAGAGGGGGCTTTCTTT,CAKRGTAHLEGAFF
TRBV4-2,NA,NA,TRBJ2-7,TGTGCCAGCAGCCAAGATCTAAGGGTCCCTTCCTACGAGCAGTACTTC,CASSQDLRVPSYEQYF
TRBV5-4,NA,NA,TRBJ2-7,TGTGCCAGCAGCTTAGGAGGGGATTACGAGCAGTACTTC,CASSLGGDYEQYF
TRBV6-1,NA,NA,TRBJ1-1,TGTGCCAGCAGTGCATGGGGAGACAGGCAGAATTGGGCTTTCTTT,CASSAWGDRQNWAFF
TRBV5-1,NA,NA,TRBJ1-1,TGCGCCAGCAGCTTGGAACGTCGCGGGACTGAAGCTTTCTTT,CASSLERRGTEAFF
TRBV5-1,NA,NA,TRBJ1-1,TGCGCCAGCAGCTACTACGGGGAGGGCACTGAAGCTTTCTTT,CASSYYGEGTEAFF
TRBV7-2,NA,NA,TRBJ2-5,TGTGCCAGCAGCTTAGCCAGGGCGTCGGAGACCCAGTACTTC,CASSLARASETQYF
TRBV5-3,NA,TRBD2,TRBJ2-7,TGTGCCAGATTCCAATGTGTGACTAGCGTAACTACCTACGAGCAGTACTTC,CARFQCVTSVTTYEQYF
TRBV7-2,NA,NA,TRBJ2-7,TGTGCCAGCAGCTTAGGGCAGCCACGATACGAGCAGTACTTC,CASSLGQPRYEQYF